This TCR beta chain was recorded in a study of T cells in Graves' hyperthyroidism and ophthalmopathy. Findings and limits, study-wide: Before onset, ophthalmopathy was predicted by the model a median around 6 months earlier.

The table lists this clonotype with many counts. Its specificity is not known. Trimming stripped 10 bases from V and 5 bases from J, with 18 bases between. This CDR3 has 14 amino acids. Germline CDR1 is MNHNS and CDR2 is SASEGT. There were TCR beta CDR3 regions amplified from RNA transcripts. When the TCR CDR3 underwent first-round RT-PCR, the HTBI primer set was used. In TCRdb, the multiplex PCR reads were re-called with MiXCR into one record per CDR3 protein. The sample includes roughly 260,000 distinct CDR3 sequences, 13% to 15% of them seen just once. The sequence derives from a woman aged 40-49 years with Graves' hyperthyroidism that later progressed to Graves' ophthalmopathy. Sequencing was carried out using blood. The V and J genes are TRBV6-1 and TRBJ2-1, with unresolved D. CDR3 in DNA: TGTGCCACCATCGGCTCTTGGGGTAACAATGAGCAGTTCTTC. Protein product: CATIGSWGNNEQFF.